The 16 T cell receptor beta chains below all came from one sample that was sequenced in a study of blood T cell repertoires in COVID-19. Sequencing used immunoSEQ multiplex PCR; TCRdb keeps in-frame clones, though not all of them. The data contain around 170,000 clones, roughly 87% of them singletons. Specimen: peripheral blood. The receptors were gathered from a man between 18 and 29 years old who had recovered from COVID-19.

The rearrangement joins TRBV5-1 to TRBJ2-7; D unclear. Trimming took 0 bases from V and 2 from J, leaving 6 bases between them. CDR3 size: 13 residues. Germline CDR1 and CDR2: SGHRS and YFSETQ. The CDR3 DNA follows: TGCGCCAGCAGCTTGGGGCGGCCCTACGAGCAGTACTTC. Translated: CASSLGRPYEQYF.

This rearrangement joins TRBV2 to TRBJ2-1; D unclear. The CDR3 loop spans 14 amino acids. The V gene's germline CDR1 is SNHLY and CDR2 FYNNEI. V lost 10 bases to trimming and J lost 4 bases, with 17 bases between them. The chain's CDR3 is CATARDSSYNEQFF. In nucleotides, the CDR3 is TGTGCCACAGCTCGCGACTCCTCTTACAATGAGCAGTTCTTC.

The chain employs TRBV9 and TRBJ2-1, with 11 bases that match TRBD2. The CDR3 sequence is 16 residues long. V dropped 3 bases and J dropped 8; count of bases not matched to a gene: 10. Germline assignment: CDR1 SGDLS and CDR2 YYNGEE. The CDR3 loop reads CASSALAGGLSDEQFF. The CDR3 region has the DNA TGTGCCAGCAGCGCTTTAGCGGGAGGGTTATCCGATGAGCAGTTCTTC.

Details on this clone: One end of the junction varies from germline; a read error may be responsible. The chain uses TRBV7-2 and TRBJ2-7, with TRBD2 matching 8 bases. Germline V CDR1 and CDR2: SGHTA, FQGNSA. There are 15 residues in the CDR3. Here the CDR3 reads CASTLVTGGSYEQYF. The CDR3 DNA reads TGTGCCAGCACCTTAGTAACGGGAGGGTCCTACGAGCAGTACTTC.

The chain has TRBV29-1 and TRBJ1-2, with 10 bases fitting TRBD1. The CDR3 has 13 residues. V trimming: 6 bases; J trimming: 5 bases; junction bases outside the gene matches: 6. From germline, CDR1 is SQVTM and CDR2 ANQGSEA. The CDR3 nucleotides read TGCAGCGTGGCCGGGACAGGGGAATATGGCTACACCTTC. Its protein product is CSVAGTGEYGYTF.

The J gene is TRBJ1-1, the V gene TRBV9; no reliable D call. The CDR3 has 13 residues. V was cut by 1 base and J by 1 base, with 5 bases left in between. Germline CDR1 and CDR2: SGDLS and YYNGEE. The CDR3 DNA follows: TGTGCCAGCAGCGTAACGGGGAACACTGAAGCTTTCTTT. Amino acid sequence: CASSVTGNTEAFF. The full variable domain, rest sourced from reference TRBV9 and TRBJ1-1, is DSGVTQTPKHLITATGQRVTLRCSPRSGDLSVYWYQQSLDQGLQFLIQYYNGEERAKGNILERFSAQQFPDLHSELNLSSLELGDSALYFCASSVTGNTEAFFGQGTRLTVV.

The CDR3, as DNA: TGTGCCATCAGCTCGACAGGTACAGGCGGTCAGCCCCAGCATTTT. Its translation is CAISSTGTGGQPQHF. The rearrangement uses TRBV10-3 and TRBJ1-5; D might be TRBD1 (6 bases). The CDR3 loop spans 15 amino acids. Trimming removed 6 bases at V and 6 bases at J, with 18 bases between. Germline assignment: CDR1 ENHRY and CDR2 SYGVKD.

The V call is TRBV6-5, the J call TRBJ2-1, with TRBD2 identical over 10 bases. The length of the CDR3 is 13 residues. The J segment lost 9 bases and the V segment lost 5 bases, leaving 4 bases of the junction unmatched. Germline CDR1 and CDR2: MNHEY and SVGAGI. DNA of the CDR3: TGTGCCAGCAGTAGCGGGAGGGTGAGTGAGCAGTTCTTC. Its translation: CASSSGRVSEQFF.

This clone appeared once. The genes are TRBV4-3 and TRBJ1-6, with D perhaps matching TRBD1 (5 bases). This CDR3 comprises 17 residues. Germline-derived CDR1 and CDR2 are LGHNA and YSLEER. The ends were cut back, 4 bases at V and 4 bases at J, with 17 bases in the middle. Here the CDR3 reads CASSRGEASPYNSPLHF. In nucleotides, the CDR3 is TGCGCCAGCAGCCGGGGGGAGGCAAGCCCTTATAATTCACCCCTCCACTTT.

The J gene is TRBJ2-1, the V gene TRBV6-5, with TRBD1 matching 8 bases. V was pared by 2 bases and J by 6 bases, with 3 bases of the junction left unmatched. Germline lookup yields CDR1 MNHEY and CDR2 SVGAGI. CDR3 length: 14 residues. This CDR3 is CASSYATGGNEQFF. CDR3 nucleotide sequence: TGTGCCAGCAGTTACGCAACAGGGGGCAATGAGCAGTTCTTC.

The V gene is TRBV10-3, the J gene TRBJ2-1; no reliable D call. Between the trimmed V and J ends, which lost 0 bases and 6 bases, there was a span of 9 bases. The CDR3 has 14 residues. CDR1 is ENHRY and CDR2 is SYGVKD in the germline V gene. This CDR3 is CAISESLTSNEQFF. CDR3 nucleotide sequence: TGTGCCATCAGTGAGTCGCTTACATCCAATGAGCAGTTCTTC.

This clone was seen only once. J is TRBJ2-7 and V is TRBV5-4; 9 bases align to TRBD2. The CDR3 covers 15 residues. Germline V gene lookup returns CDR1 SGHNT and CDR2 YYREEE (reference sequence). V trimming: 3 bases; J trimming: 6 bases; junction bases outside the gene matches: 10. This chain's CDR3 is CASSSGTSGWGEQYF. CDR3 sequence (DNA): TGTGCCAGCAGCTCTGGAACTAGCGGGTGGGGCGAGCAGTACTTC.

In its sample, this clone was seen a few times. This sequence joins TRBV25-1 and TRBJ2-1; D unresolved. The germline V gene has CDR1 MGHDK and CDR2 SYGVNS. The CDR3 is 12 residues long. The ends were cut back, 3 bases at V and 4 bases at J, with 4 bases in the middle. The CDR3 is CASSDSYNEQFF. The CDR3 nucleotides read TGTGCCAGCAGTGACAGTTACAATGAGCAGTTCTTC.

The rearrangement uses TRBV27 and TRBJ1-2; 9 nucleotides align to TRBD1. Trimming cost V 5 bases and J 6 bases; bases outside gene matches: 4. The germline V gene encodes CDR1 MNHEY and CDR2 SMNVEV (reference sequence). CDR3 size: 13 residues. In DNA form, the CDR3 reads TGTGCCAGCAGTGCCACAGGGGGCCATGGCTACACCTTC. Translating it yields CASSATGGHGYTF.

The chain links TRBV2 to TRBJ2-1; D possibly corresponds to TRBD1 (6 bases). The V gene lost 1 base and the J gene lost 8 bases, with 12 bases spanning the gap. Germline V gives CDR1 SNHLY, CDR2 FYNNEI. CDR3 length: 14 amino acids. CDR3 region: CASSEGQVTYEQFF. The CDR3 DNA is TGTGCCAGCAGTGAAGGACAGGTTACCTATGAGCAGTTCTTC. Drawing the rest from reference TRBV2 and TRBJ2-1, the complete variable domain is EPEVTQTPSHQVTQMGQEVILRCVPISNHLYFYWYRQILGQKVEFLVSFYNNEISEKSEIFDDQFSVERPDGSNFTLKIRSTKLEDSAMYFCASSEGQVTYEQFFGPGTRLTVL.

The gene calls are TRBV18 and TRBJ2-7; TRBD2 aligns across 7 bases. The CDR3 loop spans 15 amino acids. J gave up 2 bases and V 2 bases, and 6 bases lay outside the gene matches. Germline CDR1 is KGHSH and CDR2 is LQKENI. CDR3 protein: CASSPIAGEPYEQYF. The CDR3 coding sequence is TGTGCCAGCTCACCAATCGCGGGGGAGCCCTACGAGCAGTACTTC.